The rows below give T cell receptor beta chains drawn from one sample of a study of post-analysis software for immune sequencing data. Via MiXCR, TCRdb re-called the PCR reads, giving one row per CDR3 protein. The sample lists around 440,000 distinct CDR3 sequences, around 40% occurring once. Sequencing was carried out using blood. The origin of the receptors is a girl aged 5 to 17 with multiple sclerosis. Both conserved end residues are part of each CDR3. D genes are given only for firm matches. The size field is filled for only some rows; it gives once, few, many or a size class.

TRBV10-3	14	TRBJ2-7	-	few	TGTGCCATCAGCCGAGCAGGGGCGTTGGACGAGCAGTACTTC	CAISRAGALDEQYF
TRBV5-1	15	TRBJ2-7	-	-	TGCGCCAGCAGCTTGAACGGGGCACCTCGCTACGAGCAGTACTTC	CASSLNGAPRYEQYF
TRBV29-1	12	TRBJ2-3	-	-	TGCAGCGGGACACCAAACACAGATACGCAGTATTTT	CSGTPNTDTQYF
TRBV28	14	TRBJ2-7	-	once	TGTGCCAGCAGTGTCAGGACTAGGGGGTACGAGCAGTACTTC	CASSVRTRGYEQYF
TRBV20-1	13	TRBJ2-5	-	-	TGCAGTGCTAATCCCGGGGGCCGCGAGACCCGGTACTTC	CSANPGGRETRYF
TRBV7-2	15	TRBJ2-7	-	few	TGTGCCAGCAGCTCGCCCGCAGGGCTTCTCTACGAGCAGTACTTC	CASSSPAGLLYEQYF
TRBV2	14	TRBJ2-5	TRBD1	once	TGTGCCAGCAGCCACGACAGGGCCCAAGAGACCCAGTACTTC	CASSHDRAQETQYF
TRBV7-9	14	TRBJ2-3	-	few	TGTGCCAGCAGCTTAGGGCAGTACACAGATACGCAGTATTTT	CASSLGQYTDTQYF
TRBV28	15	TRBJ1-2	-	-	TGTGCCAGCAGTTTTGCGGGGCGAACCCTCTATGGCTACACCTTC	CASSFAGRTLYGYTF
TRBV14	12	TRBJ1-2	-	-	TGTGCCAGCAGCCCCATTGGCGGCAGCTACACCTTC	CASSPIGGSYTF
TRBV28	13	TRBJ1-5	-	-	TGTGCCAGCAGTGGGGGGAACAATCAGCCCCAGCATTTT	CASSGGNNQPQHF
TRBV4-1	14	TRBJ2-7	TRBD2	-	TGCGCCAGCAGCCACCGGGAGGGCGAGAACGAGCAGTACTTC	CASSHREGENEQYF
TRBV28	14	TRBJ2-7	-	-	TGTGCCAGCAGTTTGCGCAGCCCGTTATACGAGCAGTACTTC	CASSLRSPLYEQYF
TRBV3-1	14	TRBJ2-5	-	few	TGTGCCAGCAGCCAACGGGCCAGCCAAGAGACCCAGTACTTC	CASSQRASQETQYF
TRBV28	12	TRBJ2-7	-	-	TGTGCCAGCTACGATACCCCCTACGAGCAGTACTTC	CASYDTPYEQYF
TRBV24-1	16	TRBJ2-3	TRBD2	-	TGTGCCACCAGTGATAGGATAGCGGGAGAGGCAGATACGCAGTATTTT	CATSDRIAGEADTQYF
TRBV12-3/TRBV12-4	10	TRBJ2-5	-	-	TGTGCCAGCAGCCACATTAGTGAGTACTTC	CASSHISEYF
TRBV7-9	13	TRBJ1-2	-	-	TGTGCCAGCAGCTCAACTGGAGAGGGTGGCTACACCTTC	CASSSTGEGGYTF
TRBV5-1	16	TRBJ1-1	TRBD1	-	TGCGCCAGCAGCTCGGGACAGACCGGGACGGTGACTGAAGCTTTCTTT	CASSSGQTGTVTEAFF
TRBV9	15	TRBJ2-1	-	-	TGTGCCAGCAGCCCGAAGACAGCCCCCTACAATGAGCAGTTCTTC	CASSPKTAPYNEQFF
TRBV7-3	15	TRBJ2-1	-	-	TGTGCCAGCAGCTTAGGTGACAGGAACCAAGAGACCCAGTTCTTC	CASSLGDRNQETQFF
TRBV20-1	15	TRBJ2-1	TRBD2	few	TGCAGTGCTAGAGAGTGGCTAGCGGGAGTGGGTGAGCAGTTCTTC	CSAREWLAGVGEQFF
TRBV7-2	12	TRBJ2-5	-	-	TGTGCCAGCAGCTTAGCAGTCCGGACCCAGTACTTC	CASSLAVRTQYF
TRBV20-1	13	TRBJ2-7	-	-	TGCAGTGCTAGAATCTTAGCGAGCTACGAGCAGTACTTC	CSARILASYEQYF
TRBV20-1	16	TRBJ1-2	-	-	TGCAGTGCTAGAGTAATTGGATCGGCAGGGGCATATGGCTACACCTTC	CSARVIGSAGAYGYTF
TRBV20-1	14	TRBJ2-7	TRBD1	-	TGCAGTGCTCGACAGGGGGGCCCTGTGGAGGAGCAGTACTTC	CSARQGGPVEEQYF
TRBV24-1	13	TRBJ1-1	-	-	TGTGCCACCAGTGATGGCACAGACACTGAAGCTTTCTTT	CATSDGTDTEAFF
TRBV29-1	13	TRBJ1-1	-	-	TGCAGCGTTGAGGGGGCGCGGGGGACTGAAGCTTTCTTT	CSVEGARGTEAFF
TRBV6-6	14	TRBJ1-4	-	few	TGTGCCAGCACGACCCAGGGGCTGGGGGAAAAACTGTTTTTT	CASTTQGLGEKLFF
TRBV5-1	13	TRBJ1-5	-	-	TGCGCCAGCAGGGACGATAGCAATCAGCCCCAGCATTTT	CASRDDSNQPQHF
TRBV5-5	15	TRBJ2-7	TRBD2	-	TGTGCCAGTCGCTCCCCAGGCGGGAGGGGCTACGAGCAGTACTTC	CASRSPGGRGYEQYF
TRBV24-1	15	TRBJ2-3	-	few	TGTGCCACCAGTGATTTCAAGCGGATCACAGATACGCAGTATTTT	CATSDFKRITDTQYF
TRBV20-1	16	TRBJ2-1	TRBD2	few	TGCAGTGCAAGGACTAGCGGTAGAAGCTCCTACAATGAGCAGTTCTTC	CSARTSGRSSYNEQFF
TRBV11-2	16	TRBJ1-1	TRBD1	-	TGTGCCAGCAGCTTAGATCTCAGGGGGCGGGCGACTGAAGCTTTCTTT	CASSLDLRGRATEAFF
TRBV20-1	20	TRBJ2-6	-	-	TGCAGTGCTAGAGATCTAGTTCGTCAGCGGGTGGGACCTGGGGCCAACGTCCTGACTTTC	CSARDLVRQRVGPGANVLTF
TRBV28	16	TRBJ1-5	TRBD1	few	TGTGCCAGCAGTTGGGACAGGGGGCGTAGCAATCAGCCCCAGCATTTT	CASSWDRGRSNQPQHF
TRBV25-1	16	TRBJ1-4	-	few	TGTGCCAGCAGTGAATTTACGGGGACGGTTAATGAAAAACTGTTTTTT	CASSEFTGTVNEKLFF
TRBV9	16	TRBJ1-2	-	few	TGTGCCAGCAGCCCGAGACAGGATCTCATTAACTATGGCTACACCTTC	CASSPRQDLINYGYTF
TRBV20-1	16	TRBJ2-1	TRBD2	few	TGCAGTGCTAGAGATCGGGCTAGCGGGACACACAATGAGCAGTTCTTC	CSARDRASGTHNEQFF